The clone carrying this T cell receptor (beta chain) is medium-sized by frequency. No antigen is known for it. This sample was included in a study of T cell clusters in autoimmune cytopenias. Study outcomes and limitations: Compared with active autoimmune hepatitis patients, healthy donors showed approximately 3.3-fold more exclusive TRB clusters. The T cell clusters were defined only in silico, without experimental functional validation. TRB repertoire shifts in secondary cytopenia and chronic lymphocytic leukemia mostly reflected lymphoma, not autoimmunity. The cluster-lack signature was not seen for secondary cytopenia versus chronic lymphocytic leukemia.

Tens of thousands of genome equivalents of blood DNA were amplified for TRB. TRB rearrangements were amplified by touch-down multiplex PCR with mixed TRB-A/B primers. TCRdb derives one entry per CDR3 protein from the multiplex PCR reads, leaving out DNA. The sample's table shows 5,000 to 6,000 distinct CDR3 sequences. The specimen sequenced was peripheral blood. The sequence was collected from a human donor with an autoimmune cytopenia or autoimmune hepatitis (not recorded which).

CDR3 loop: CSARKPGLSTDTQYF. This rearrangement joins TRBV20-1 to TRBJ2-3; TCRdb names TRBD1, which stays unverified in the absence of DNA. Germline values: CDR1 DFQATT, CDR2 SNEGSKA (reference sequence). The CDR3 runs 15 residues.